Listed here are 11 T cell receptor beta chains from one sample, sequenced in a study of cytomegalovirus exposure and HLA in healthy donors. A multiplex PCR was run with 60 Vbeta primers and 13 Jbeta primers. Here immunoSEQ multiplex PCR was the method, and the copy in TCRdb shows in-frame clones only, minus some. The sample carries about 150,000 clones, around 80% recorded once. The sample comprised PBMCs. Receptor source: a man aged 40-50 years in good health and CMV-seronegative.

The chain uses TRBV15 and TRBJ2-7; the match to TRBD1 covers 9 bases. Germline assignment: CDR1 LNHNV and CDR2 YYDKDF (reference sequence). After removal of 3 bases from V and 5 bases from J, the junction contained 11 bases not matched to a gene. This CDR3 region has 16 residues. The CDR3 loop is CATSSDTGGLLNEQYV. As DNA, the CDR3 is TGTGCCACCAGCAGTGATACAGGGGGCCTTTTGAACGAGCAGTACGTC.

This chain joins TRBV9 and TRBJ2-1; 8 bases line up with TRBD2. CDR1 and CDR2 from the germline V gene are SGDLS and YYNGEE. The CDR3 extends over 17 amino acids. The trim removed 0 bases at V and 4 bases at J, leaving 9 bases unmatched. The CDR3 region has the DNA TGTGCCAGCAGCGTAGGGTCGGGAGGGCCGGGTTACAATGAGCAGTTCTTC. This gives the protein CASSVGSGGPGYNEQFF.

This clone has only one observation. The rearrangement joins TRBV25-1 to TRBJ1-2, with TRBD1 as a possible D gene (5 bases). V lost 3 bases, J lost 3 bases, and 14 bases lay in between. The CDR3 runs 15 residues. Germline CDR1 reads MGHDK; CDR2 reads SYGVNS. The CDR3 DNA follows: TGTGCCAGCAGTGACAGGGAGGGAGGGGACTATGGCTACACCTTC. Translated: CASSDREGGDYGYTF.

The rearrangement uses TRBV4-2 and TRBJ2-1, with 7 bases that match TRBD2. In germline, CDR1 is LGHNA, CDR2 YNFKEQ. The CDR3 covers 17 residues. V was clipped by 0 bases and J by 9 bases; unmatched bases: 14. DNA of the CDR3: TGTGCCAGCAGCCAAGATATGGGGGTGGGAGGGAGAGGTGAGCAGTTCTTC. Its translation: CASSQDMGVGGRGEQFF.

The chain carries TRBV6-5 and TRBJ1-3; perhaps TRBD1 as D (5 bases). V was cut by 10 bases and J by 1 base, with 8 bases left in between. Germline CDR1 MNHEY, CDR2 SVGAGI. The CDR3 covers 12 residues. CDR3 in amino acids: CATPGSGNTIYF. Here the CDR3 DNA reads TGTGCCACCCCAGGGTCTGGAAACACCATATATTTT.

V gene TRBV5-4 combines with J gene TRBJ2-7; TRBD2 agrees at 13 bases. After removal of 4 bases from V and 7 bases from J, the junction contained 8 bases not matched to a gene. Germline V gives CDR1 SGHNT, CDR2 YYREEE (reference sequence). The CDR3 sequence is 15 residues long. Here the CDR3 reads CASSVLGLAGEEQYF. CDR3 DNA sequence: TGTGCCAGCAGCGTTCTTGGACTAGCGGGAGAGGAGCAGTACTTC. The complete variable domain, with remaining parts taken from reference TRBV5-4 and TRBJ2-7, reads ETGVTQSPTHLIKTRGQQVTLRCSSQSGHNTVSWYQQALGQGPQFIFQYYREEENGRGNFPPRFSGLQFPNYSSELNVNALELDDSALYLCASSVLGLAGEEQYFGPGTRLTVT.

CDR3 sequence: CASSLGLAGRTDTQYF. CDR3 in DNA: TGCGCCAGCAGCTTGGGACTAGCGGGTCGCACAGATACGCAGTATTTT. The chain recombines TRBV5-1 with TRBJ2-3; 10 bases fit TRBD2. Germline lookup yields CDR1 SGHRS and CDR2 YFSETQ. V shed 0 bases and J 1 base; nucleotides not matched to a gene: 2. This CDR3 region has 16 residues.

This sequence joins TRBV6-1 and TRBJ2-7; D remains unclear. Germline assignment: CDR1 MNHNS and CDR2 SASEGT. V was shortened by 6 bases and J by 3 bases, with 3 bases between the two germline ends. The CDR3 contains 10 residues. The DNA of the CDR3 is TGTGCCAGCAGCTACTACGAGCAGTACTTC. Translating it yields CASSYYEQYF.

The chain links TRBV7-2 to TRBJ2-5; TRBD1 matches 10 bases. The CDR3 has 14 residues. In germline, CDR1 is SGHTA, CDR2 FQGNSA. Trimming removed 2 bases from V and 13 bases from J; junction bases left unmatched: 10. CDR3 loop: CASSLRWRDRGLYF. The DNA for the CDR3 is TGTGCCAGCAGCTTACGGTGGAGAGACAGGGGGCTGTACTTC.

The V gene is TRBV5-4, the J gene TRBJ2-7, with 7 bases aligning to TRBD2. This CDR3 is 15 amino acids long. V shed 5 bases, J shed 2 bases, and the junction held 10 bases outside the gene matches. The germline gives CDR1 SGHNT, CDR2 YYREEE (reference sequence). The CDR3 here is CASRTRGRGAYEQYV. The CDR3 nucleotides are TGTGCCAGCAGGACCCGGGGGAGGGGCGCCTACGAGCAGTACGTC.

The CDR3 DNA reads TGTGCCAGCAAATTCGGTTTACTCCAAGGAAACACCATATATTTT. Protein: CASKFGLLQGNTIYF. V gene TRBV28 combines with J gene TRBJ1-3; no reliable D call. V shed 7 bases and J shed 4 bases, with 17 bases lying between them. Looked up from germline, CDR1 is MDHEN and CDR2 is SYDVKM. The CDR3 spans 15 residues.